The 32 T cell receptor beta chains below all came from one sample that was sequenced in a study of identical twins. TCRdb redid the calling of the 5' RACE reads with MiXCR, one entry per CDR3 protein. The sample gives about 200,000 distinct CDR3 sequences, around a tenth of which show up once; around 5% is in the top ten. The sample was memory (CD45RO+) T cells sorted from blood. The source is a woman aged 18-35 years in good health.

With respect to this clonotype: The germline gene is not matched at one end of the junction; a read error may be the cause. This chain uses TRBV5-6 with TRBJ1-2; D not certain. CDR3 length: 11 residues. The germline V gene has CDR1 SGHDT and CDR2 YYEEEE. Here the CDR3 DNA reads TGTGGCAGCAGCTTCGGCAGGGGCTACACCTTC. Translation: CGSSFGRGYTF.

This clonotype was seen only a few times. The chain is built from TRBV6-4 and TRBJ2-3; D may match TRBD1 or TRBD2 (5 bases each). With 0 bases removed from V and 1 base from J, the gap between germline ends came to 11 bases. From germline, CDR1 is MRHNA and CDR2 SNTAGT. This CDR3 comprises 16 residues. This CDR3 reads CASSDSGGRGTDTQYF. The CDR3 bases are TGTGCCAGCAGTGACTCTGGGGGTAGAGGCACAGATACGCAGTATTTT.

Comment on this clonotype: An end of the junction does not agree with germline; a read error may underlie this. V usage is TRBV7-2 and J usage is TRBJ2-1; D unresolved. This CDR3 region has 15 residues. The V gene's germline CDR1 is SGHTA and CDR2 FQGNSA. DNA of the CDR3: TGTGCCAGCAGCTTAGCCGGTAGCACCTACAGTGAGCAGTTCTTC. It specifies CASSLAGSTYSEQFF.

The gene calls are TRBV28 and TRBJ2-1, with D perhaps matching TRBD2 (5 bases). Looked up from germline, CDR1 is MDHEN and CDR2 is SYDVKM. There are 13 residues in the CDR3. V was trimmed by 3 bases and J by 6 bases, leaving 9 bases between them. The CDR3 DNA reads TGTGCCAGCAGTTTGAGGGTTCCCAATGAGCAGTTCTTC. Amino acids: CASSLRVPNEQFF.

This clonotype was counted only a few times. The CDR3 nucleotides read TGTGCCAGCAGCCCAGGGGCTGCCTCCTACAATGAGCAGTTCTTC. This translates into CASSPGAASYNEQFF. The chain carries TRBV5-4 and TRBJ2-1, with D perhaps matching TRBD1 (6 bases). Germline V gene sequence: CDR1 SGHNT, CDR2 YYREEE (reference sequence). The CDR3 contains 15 residues. V shed 4 bases and J shed 0 bases, with 11 bases lying between them.

There are many counts of this clonotype. The chain links TRBV7-2 to TRBJ2-6, with D unclear. Trimming pared 5 bases from V and 0 bases from J, leaving 14 bases between. Germline assignment: CDR1 SGHTA and CDR2 FQGNSA. The CDR3 loop spans 17 amino acids. The CDR3: CASSQSTSSSGANVLTF. DNA for the CDR3: TGTGCCAGCAGCCAATCCACCTCAAGCTCTGGGGCCAACGTCCTGACTTTC.

This clonotype has a handful of counts. This chain connects TRBV25-1 to TRBJ2-3, with D possibly TRBD1 on 5 matching bases. Per germline, CDR1 MGHDK and CDR2 SYGVNS. The V end lost 5 bases, the J end lost 5 bases, and 20 bases lay between the germline ends. The CDR3 has 16 residues. CDR3 loop: CASSPWTPRYQDTQYF. CDR3 bases: TGTGCCAGCAGTCCTTGGACACCCAGATACCAAGATACGCAGTATTTT.

The sample holds a few counts of this clonotype. The chain has TRBV11-2 and TRBJ2-7; D not resolved. CDR1 and CDR2 from the germline V gene are SGHAT and FQNNGV. CDR3 length equals 15 residues. Trimming took 5 bases from V and 4 from J, leaving 18 bases between them. CDR3 in amino acids: CASSQSDGGVYEQYF. CDR3 nucleotides: TGTGCCAGCAGCCAGAGCGACGGTGGGGTGTACGAGCAGTACTTC.

The sample holds a few counts of this clonotype. A much larger clone lies a single base off, so this may be a read error. The chain has TRBV3-1 and TRBJ1-1; no reliable D call. This CDR3 comprises 12 residues. The germline gives CDR1 LGHDT, CDR2 YNNKEL (reference sequence). Trimming shortened V by 6 bases and J by 1 base, and 6 bases separated the two germline ends. The CDR3 DNA reads TGTGCCAGCAGGGACCCGAACACTGAAGCTTTCTTT. This translates into CASRDPNTEAFF.

This clonotype appeared a few times. The chain has TRBV6-1 and TRBJ2-2; D is unresolved. CDR3 length: 13 amino acids. Germline V CDR1 and CDR2: MNHNS, SASEGT. V lost 2 bases, J lost 5 bases, and 6 bases lay in between. CDR3 region: CASSERTTGELFF. In nucleotides, the CDR3 is TGTGCCAGCAGTGAAAGGACGACCGGGGAGCTGTTTTTT.

This CDR3 reads CASSRRGAGTPNYEQYF. The CDR3 DNA is TGTGCCAGCAGCCGCCGAGGGGCCGGGACCCCCAACTACGAGCAGTACTTC. The chain has TRBV7-2 and TRBJ2-7; the D call may be TRBD1 or TRBD2 (5 bases each). This CDR3 is built from 17 residues. Trimming pared 5 bases from V and 3 bases from J, leaving 23 bases between. Per the germline V gene, CDR1 is SGHTA and CDR2 is FQGNSA.

In its sample, this clonotype was seen many times. The chain employs TRBV30 and TRBJ2-1, with 8 bases that match TRBD2. The CDR3 runs 14 residues. The J segment lost 4 bases and the V segment lost 5 bases, leaving 7 bases of the junction unmatched. CDR1 is GTSNPN and CDR2 is SVGIG in the germline V gene (reference sequence). In nucleotides, the CDR3 is TGTGCCTGGCTGGCCGGCGGGAGGTACAATGAGCAGTTCTTC. Encoded protein: CAWLAGGRYNEQFF.

This chain uses TRBV3-1 with TRBJ1-2, with D maybe TRBD1 (6 bases). Germline V gives CDR1 LGHDT, CDR2 YNNKEL (reference sequence). Deletions cut 1 base from V and 4 bases from J, with 13 bases between. This CDR3 is built from 15 residues. This CDR3 is CASSQVPGEGYGYTF. CDR3 DNA: TGTGCCAGCAGCCAAGTTCCAGGGGAGGGCTATGGCTACACCTTC.

This clonotype was detected only a few times. The chain combines TRBV7-6 with TRBJ2-5; no definite D call. V was shortened by 2 bases and J by 4 bases, with 14 bases between the two germline ends. The germline gives CDR1 SGHVS, CDR2 FNYEAQ. The CDR3 sequence is 15 residues long. The CDR3 protein is CASSLIAGSRETQYF. The CDR3 DNA sequence: TGTGCCAGCAGCTTAATCGCCGGTAGTAGAGAGACCCAGTACTTC.

There are many counts of this clonotype. The chain joins TRBV20-1 to TRBJ2-7; 7 bases fit TRBD1. The CDR3 length is 11 residues. Per the germline V gene, CDR1 is DFQATT and CDR2 is SNEGSKA (reference sequence). Trimming removed 5 bases from V and 3 bases from J; junction bases left unmatched: 1. The CDR3 here is CSAGDSYEQYF. The CDR3 coding sequence is TGCAGTGCTGGGGACAGCTACGAGCAGTACTTC.

The rearrangement links TRBV3-1 to TRBJ1-2, with D maybe TRBD1 (5 bases). The CDR3 consists of 14 residues. CDR1 is LGHDT and CDR2 is YNNKEL in the germline V gene (reference sequence). V lost 1 base and J lost 8, with 14 bases in between. As DNA, the CDR3 is TGTGCCAGCAGCCAAGGGGGTCCAGAGGGGGGCTACACCTTC. Amino acid sequence: CASSQGGPEGGYTF.

This rearrangement joins TRBV6-2 or TRBV6-3 to TRBJ2-7, with D unresolved. Germline CDR1 and CDR2: MNHEY and SVGEGT. The germline V and J ends were trimmed by 8 bases and 3 bases, with 8 bases remaining between them. CDR3 length: 11 residues. The CDR3 nucleotides read TGTGCCAGCGGGGTTTACTACGAGCAGTACTTC. Its translation: CASGVYYEQYF.

The gene calls are TRBV11-2 and TRBJ2-1; D possibly matches TRBD1 or TRBD2 (5 bases each). The germline V and J ends were trimmed by 5 bases and 9 bases, with 17 bases remaining between them. There are 14 residues in the CDR3. CDR1 and CDR2 from the germline V gene are SGHAT and FQNNGV. The CDR3 DNA reads as TGTGCCAGCAGCCATGGGACGGGCCCGGGTGAGCAGTTCTTC. Protein product: CASSHGTGPGEQFF. Drawing the rest from reference TRBV11-2 and TRBJ2-1, the complete variable domain is EAGVAQSPRYKIIEKRQSVAFWCNPISGHATLYWYQQILGQGPKLLIQFQNNGVVDDSQLPKDRFSAERLKGVDSTLKIQPAKLEDSAVYLCASSHGTGPGEQFFGPGTRLTVL.

This clonotype was counted only a few times. The CDR3 DNA reads as TGTGCCAGCAGCCAAGCTTCGGTGGGGGAGCAGTACTTC. This translates into CASSQASVGEQYF. This sequence joins TRBV14 and TRBJ2-7; D gene uncertain. The CDR3 is 13 residues long. Between the trimmed V and J ends, which lost 1 base and 7 bases, there was a span of 11 bases. Germline V CDR1 and CDR2: SGHDN, FVKESK.

This clonotype was recorded a few times. The CDR3 DNA follows: TGTGCCAGCGGGAGGGACCCGAACACTGAAGCTTTCTTT. Its protein product is CASGRDPNTEAFF. The chain recombines TRBV9 with TRBJ1-1, with a tentative D call TRBD1 (5 bases). Trimming left V 7 bases short and J 1 base short, with 11 bases between. In germline, CDR1 is SGDLS, CDR2 YYNGEE. CDR3 length equals 13 residues.

The chain has TRBV29-1 and TRBJ2-1; 7 bases map to TRBD1. Looked up from germline, CDR1 is SQVTM and CDR2 is ANQGSEA. Trimming took 8 bases from V and 1 from J; bases not matched to a gene: 8. This CDR3 has 14 residues. This CDR3 is CSHFSRGSYNEQFF. DNA of the CDR3: TGCAGCCATTTCTCCAGGGGGTCCTACAATGAGCAGTTCTTC.

There are many counts of this clonotype. The chain recombines TRBV3-1 with TRBJ2-7; tentatively, D is TRBD2 (6 bases). Trimming pared 0 bases from V and 11 bases from J, leaving 14 bases between. Germline CDR1 LGHDT, CDR2 YNNKEL (reference sequence). This CDR3 contains 13 residues. The CDR3 loop reads CASSQDVRRAEYF. In DNA, the CDR3 is TGTGCCAGCAGCCAAGATGTTAGGAGGGCCGAGTACTTC.

The rearrangement links TRBV6-1 to TRBJ2-7; D unclear. Germline V CDR1 and CDR2: MNHNS, SASEGT. This CDR3 region has 10 residues. Trimming removed 8 bases at V and 3 bases at J, with 5 bases between. The CDR3 reads CASGRYEQYF. CDR3 bases: TGTGCCAGCGGCCGCTACGAGCAGTACTTC.

This clonotype was detected ten times or more. V and J are TRBV7-2 and TRBJ2-7; TRBD1 or TRBD2 may be the D gene (5 bases each). The CDR3 is 16 amino acids. Trimming took 1 base from V and 2 from J, leaving 15 bases between them. The germline V gene encodes CDR1 SGHTA and CDR2 FQGNSA. The CDR3 sequence: CASSLEVYGTPYEQYF. CDR3 coding DNA: TGTGCCAGCAGCTTAGAGGTGTATGGGACCCCCTACGAGCAGTACTTC.

This clonotype was recorded at least ten times. The chain recombines TRBV12-3 or TRBV12-4 with TRBJ1-1; 9 nucleotides match TRBD1. The V and J ends lost 5 bases and 1 base, in that order; junction bases with no gene match: 11. This CDR3 region has 17 residues. The CDR3 DNA reads TGTGCCAGCAGTCCAACCTCCGGGACAGGGTCGAACACTGAAGCTTTCTTT. Its translation: CASSPTSGTGSNTEAFF.

The chain combines TRBV10-3 with TRBJ2-2, with 9 bases matching TRBD2. CDR1 and CDR2 (germline): ENHRY, SYGVKD. This CDR3 contains 12 residues. V shed 9 bases and J 9 bases; nucleotides not matched to a gene: 5. CDR3 amino acids: CAIEGTSRELFF. CDR3 sequence (DNA): TGTGCCATAGAGGGGACTAGCCGGGAGCTGTTTTTT.

The chain recombines TRBV6-2 or TRBV6-3 with TRBJ2-7; 8 nucleotides agree with TRBD2. CDR1 is MNHEY and CDR2 is SVGEGT in the germline V gene. The CDR3 loop spans 13 amino acids. J lost 2 bases, V lost 8 bases, and 5 bases had no gene match. The CDR3 nucleotides read TGTGCCAGCGGGGCGGGAGGCCCCTACGAGCAGTACTTC. This gives the protein CASGAGGPYEQYF.

This clonotype was recorded a few times. Here the CDR3 reads CASSIGSGSVDEQFF. CDR3 coding DNA: TGTGCCAGTAGTATAGGTAGCGGGAGTGTCGATGAGCAGTTCTTC. This chain connects TRBV19 to TRBJ2-1, with 9 bases fitting TRBD2. Germline assignment: CDR1 LNHDA and CDR2 SQIVND (reference sequence). This CDR3 has 15 residues. V was pared by 1 base and J by 8 bases, with 6 bases of the junction left unmatched.

V and J are TRBV5-1 and TRBJ1-1; D possibly corresponds to TRBD1 (6 bases). The CDR3 runs 14 residues. Germline CDR1 reads SGHRS; CDR2 reads YFSETQ. V lost 2 bases and J 4 bases, leaving 12 bases between the germline ends. The CDR3 DNA reads TGCGCCAGCAGCTTCCAGGGGTATGGCACTGAAGCTTTCTTT. As protein: CASSFQGYGTEAFF.

This clonotype was counted a few times. J is TRBJ2-3 and V is TRBV3-1; D perhaps matches TRBD1 (6 bases). This CDR3 contains 15 residues. The V gene's germline CDR1 is LGHDT and CDR2 YNNKEL (reference sequence). V lost 1 base to trimming and J lost 7 bases, with 15 bases between them. In DNA form, the CDR3 reads TGTGCCAGCAGCCAAGGGACAGTGGGAATGAATACGCAGTATTTT. Protein sequence: CASSQGTVGMNTQYF.

The chain joins TRBV2 to TRBJ2-3; either TRBD1 or TRBD2 may fit D (7 bases each). Germline V CDR1 and CDR2: SNHLY, FYNNEI. V was pared by 6 bases and J by 3 bases, with 19 bases between. The CDR3 runs 16 residues. The CDR3 loop is CASSRPRGGRTDTQYF. CDR3 coding DNA: TGTGCCAGCAGCCGACCCAGGGGGGGGAGGACAGATACGCAGTATTTT.

This clonotype was recorded many times. The V call is TRBV7-2, the J call TRBJ2-5; D gene ambiguous. V was pared by 1 base and J by 4 bases, with 13 bases between. This CDR3 is built from 15 residues. Germline CDR1 SGHTA, CDR2 FQGNSA. CDR3 DNA sequence: TGTGCCAGCAGCTTAGATAACAACGTGGGAGAGACCCAGTACTTC. It translates to CASSLDNNVGETQYF.